This entry lists 13 T cell receptor beta chains sequenced from one sample in a study of T cell responses to AZD1222 COVID-19 vaccine. The assay was immunoSEQ multiplex PCR, and TCRdb's table has in-frame clones only and misses some. Of 130,000 or so clones in the sample, just over 85% are singletons; the top ten hold about a fifth. The sample here was peripheral blood, taken on day 0 of AZD1222 vaccination. These TCRs come from an adult in good health.

The rearrangement links TRBV6-2 or TRBV6-3 to TRBJ2-3; D unclear. The V gene's germline CDR1 is MNHEY and CDR2 SVGEGT. The CDR3 runs 15 residues. V was clipped by 4 bases and J by 0 bases, with 11 bases between them. CDR3 DNA sequence: TGTGCCAGCAGTTCCACCGTTTACAGCACAGATACGCAGTATTTT. Translated, it gives CASSSTVYSTDTQYF.

The gene calls are TRBV7-8 and TRBJ1-4; TRBD1 matches 7 bases. This CDR3 is built from 18 residues. J was trimmed by 3 bases and V by 5 bases; bases with no gene match: 15. Germline V gives CDR1 SGHVS, CDR2 FQNEAQ. The CDR3 coding sequence is TGTGCCAGCAGCGGGGGGGCAGGGGGAGTTTCGGCTAATGAAAAACTGTTTTTT. As protein: CASSGGAGGVSANEKLFF.

This clone appeared a few times. The DNA for the CDR3 is TGTGCCAGCAGCTTTAGACAGGGGTGGACTGAAGCTTTCTTT. Translating gives CASSFRQGWTEAFF. The chain joins TRBV11-2 to TRBJ1-1; TRBD1 agrees at 8 bases. This CDR3 region has 14 residues. In germline, CDR1 is SGHAT, CDR2 FQNNGV. V lost 3 bases to trimming and J lost 5 bases; unmatched junction nucleotides: 5. The full variable domain, its missing parts supplied by reference TRBV11-2 and TRBJ1-1, is EAGVAQSPRYKIIEKRQSVAFWCNPISGHATLYWYQQILGQGPKLLIQFQNNGVVDDSQLPKDRFSAERLKGVDSTLKIQPAKLEDSAVYLCASSFRQGWTEAFFGQGTRLTVV.

The V and J genes are TRBV4-1 and TRBJ1-1; D ambiguous. This CDR3 has 15 residues. Germline V gene lookup returns CDR1 MGHRA and CDR2 YSYEKL. V was trimmed by 1 base and J by 1 base, leaving 10 bases between them. CDR3 region: CASSQAGTANTEAFF. DNA of the CDR3: TGCGCCAGCAGCCAAGCCGGAACAGCGAACACTGAAGCTTTCTTT.

This rearrangement joins TRBV18 to TRBJ2-5; 7 bases map to TRBD2. Germline values: CDR1 KGHSH, CDR2 LQKENI. With V trimmed by 1 base and J by 5 bases, 7 bases remained unmatched. CDR3 size: 15 residues. CDR3 coding DNA: TGTGCCAGCTCACCACTGGCGGGGGAAACGGAGACCCAGTACTTC. It yields the protein CASSPLAGETETQYF.

In DNA, the CDR3 is TGTGCCAGCTTCAGGACAGGGTATGAAGAGCAGTACTTC. This gives the protein CASFRTGYEEQYF. The chain links TRBV18 to TRBJ2-7; TRBD1 aligns across 8 bases. Losses at the gene ends were 7 bases for V and 7 bases for J; bases not matched to a gene: 9. This CDR3 is 13 amino acids long. Germline V gives CDR1 KGHSH, CDR2 LQKENI.

In DNA form, the CDR3 reads TGTGCCAGGAGACAGGGGAGCTCCTACGAGCAGTACTTC. It yields the protein CARRQGSSYEQYF. V usage is TRBV6-4 and J usage is TRBJ2-7, with 8 bases fitting TRBD1. This CDR3 spans 13 amino acids. J gave up 0 bases and V 9 bases, and 4 bases lay outside the gene matches. The germline V gene has CDR1 MRHNA and CDR2 SNTAGT.

CDR3 protein: CASSQAGHSNTEAFF. The CDR3 DNA sequence: TGCGCCAGCAGCCAAGCGGGACACTCGAACACTGAAGCTTTCTTT. This chain links TRBV4-1 with TRBJ1-1; possible D gene TRBD1, 6 bases. The CDR3 sequence is 15 residues long. Germline CDR1 and CDR2: MGHRA and YSYEKL. V shed 1 base and J shed 1 base, with 10 bases lying between them.

This rearrangement joins TRBV10-3 to TRBJ2-5, with D tentatively TRBD1 or TRBD2 (5 bases each). V was shortened by 4 bases and J by 5 bases, with 11 bases between the two germline ends. Germline-derived CDR1 and CDR2 are ENHRY and SYGVKD. The CDR3 length is 13 residues. CDR3 nucleotides: TGTGCCATCAGTGCTCGGGGACGGGAGACCCAGTACTTC. The encoded protein is CAISARGRETQYF.

The chain employs TRBV6-1 and TRBJ1-3; the D gene is possibly TRBD1 (6 bases). V was clipped by 3 bases and J by 4 bases, with 13 bases between them. This CDR3 is 15 amino acids long. CDR1 is MNHNS, CDR2 SASEGT, per germline. The CDR3 spells CASSEGGRVGNTIYF. The CDR3 nucleotides read TGTGCCAGCAGTGAGGGGGGCAGAGTGGGAAACACCATATATTTT.

As for this clone: This sample also contains other DNA sequences that code for the same CDR3. The chain couples TRBV7-9 to TRBJ1-3; D call uncertain. The V gene's germline CDR1 is SEHNR and CDR2 FQNEAQ (reference sequence). Trimming stripped 5 bases from V and 0 bases from J, with 2 bases between. CDR3 length: 12 residues. The CDR3 DNA is TGTGCCAGCAGCCACTCTGGAAACACCATATATTTT. Translated, it gives CASSHSGNTIYF. Together with reference TRBV7-9 and TRBJ1-3, the CDR3 gives the full variable domain: DTGVSQNPRHKITKRGQNVTFRCDPISEHNRLYWYRQTLGQGPEFLTYFQNEAQLEKSRLLSDRFSAERPKGSFSTLEIQRTEQGDSAMYLCASSHSGNTIYFGEGSWLTVV.

V and J are TRBV29-1 and TRBJ2-2; tentatively, D is TRBD1 or TRBD2 (5 bases each). V lost 5 bases, J lost 7 bases, and 8 bases lay in between. This CDR3 comprises 11 residues. The germline gives CDR1 SQVTM, CDR2 ANQGSEA. The CDR3 here is CSVTRGGELFF. The DNA for the CDR3 is TGCAGCGTTACTAGGGGCGGGGAGCTGTTTTTT.

The genes are TRBV4-3 and TRBJ2-1; D may be TRBD2 (5 bases). Germline loops: CDR1 LGHNA, CDR2 YSLEER. The CDR3 has 17 amino acids. V was cut by 0 bases and J by 4 bases, with 16 bases left in between. The CDR3 protein is CASSQEGAAGGYNEQFF. CDR3 bases: TGCGCCAGCAGCCAAGAGGGAGCGGCGGGTGGATACAATGAGCAGTTCTTC.